These T cell receptor beta chains were read from a single sample in a study of shared clonotypes between healthy human individuals. Libraries were prepared by immunoSEQ multiplex PCR; TCRdb keeps only in-frame clonotypes and omits some of them. Among roughly 1.4 million clones listed, approximately 98.5% were seen once. What was sequenced was naive CD4+ T cells sorted from blood. The receptors stem from a young man in good health. CDR3s include the opening cysteine and the closing phenylalanine or tryptophan. Fields, in order: D gene, clone size, J gene, V gene, CDR3 protein, CDR3 DNA. D genes are given only for firm matches. Size values are once, few and many counts, or a class for expanded clones, and some rows have none.

D: TRBD1
size: .
J: TRBJ1-1
V: TRBV18
CDR3: CASSPRQGTPTEAFF
DNA: TGTGCCAGCTCCCCTAGACAGGGGACTCCGACTGAAGCTTTCTTT

D: .
size: .
J: TRBJ1-1
V: TRBV19
CDR3: CASRPGGARGAEAFF
DNA: TGTGCCAGTAGACCGGGCGGGGCGCGAGGCGCTGAAGCTTTCTTT

D: .
size: .
J: TRBJ2-3
V: TRBV6-1
CDR3: CASTGLRVTDTQYF
DNA: TGTGCCAGCACCGGGCTACGGGTCACAGATACGCAGTATTTT

D: .
size: .
J: TRBJ1-5
V: TRBV4-3
CDR3: CASSQEILGNSNQPQHF
DNA: TGCGCCAGCAGCCAAGAGATCTTGGGAAATAGCAATCAGCCCCAGCATTTT

D: .
size: once
J: TRBJ2-1
V: TRBV9
CDR3: CASSFRPDSYNEQFF
DNA: TGTGCCAGCAGCTTCCGGCCGGACTCCTATAATGAGCAGTTCTTC

D: .
size: .
J: TRBJ2-4
V: TRBV11-2
CDR3: CASRDLGRGLAKNIQYF
DNA: TGTGCCAGCCGCGACCTAGGGCGAGGCTTAGCCAAAAACATTCAGTACTTC

D: TRBD2
size: .
J: TRBJ2-1
V: TRBV5-6
CDR3: CASSGRDSISTSGVNEQFF
DNA: TGTGCCAGCAGCGGCCGGGACAGTATCTCGACTAGCGGAGTCAATGAGCAGTTCTTC

D: .
size: once
J: TRBJ2-5
V: TRBV7-9
CDR3: CASSLKLTQETQYF
DNA: TGTGCCAGCAGCTTAAAACTCACCCAAGAGACCCAGTACTTC

D: .
size: .
J: TRBJ2-5
V: TRBV7-9
CDR3: CASSWRAGSETQYF
DNA: TGTGCCAGCAGCTGGCGGGCAGGGTCGGAGACCCAGTACTTC

D: TRBD2
size: once
J: TRBJ2-2
V: TRBV5-4
CDR3: CASSRGLAVTTGELFF
DNA: TGTGCCAGCAGCAGGGGACTAGCGGTCACTACCGGGGAGCTGTTTTTT

D: TRBD1
size: .
J: TRBJ1-5
V: TRBV28
CDR3: CASSLRQGKGNQPQHF
DNA: TGTGCCAGCAGTTTAAGACAGGGAAAGGGCAATCAGCCCCAGCATTTT

D: .
size: .
J: TRBJ2-7
V: TRBV28
CDR3: CASSAHRNGSPEQYF
DNA: TGTGCCAGCAGCGCACATAGAAATGGCTCCCCAGAGCAGTACTTC

D: .
size: .
J: TRBJ2-7
V: TRBV5-1
CDR3: CASSLAAGPYEQYF
DNA: TGCGCCAGCAGCTTGGCGGCAGGCCCCTACGAGCAGTACTTC

D: .
size: .
J: TRBJ2-7
V: TRBV5-1
CDR3: CASSLGHAPYEQYF
DNA: TGCGCCAGCAGCCTAGGACATGCACCCTACGAGCAGTACTTC

D: .
size: .
J: TRBJ1-1
V: TRBV5-3
CDR3: CARRERAGPNTEAFF
DNA: TGTGCCAGAAGGGAGAGAGCTGGGCCGAACACTGAAGCTTTCTTT

D: .
size: .
J: TRBJ1-3
V: TRBV7-6
CDR3: CASSPRVGSLAGNTIYF
DNA: TGTGCCAGCAGCCCAAGAGTGGGCTCCCTGGCTGGAAACACCATATATTTT

D: TRBD2
size: .
J: TRBJ2-7
V: TRBV5-1
CDR3: CASSPPGTRFSEQYF
DNA: TGCGCCAGCAGCCCACCAGGGACTAGATTTTCCGAGCAGTACTTC

D: .
size: .
J: TRBJ2-5
V: TRBV15
CDR3: CATSDAGYQETQYF
DNA: TGTGCCACCAGTGACGCTGGCTACCAAGAGACCCAGTACTTC

D: TRBD1
size: .
J: TRBJ2-2
V: TRBV9
CDR3: CASSPRQGNTGELFF
DNA: TGTGCCAGCAGCCCTCGACAGGGTAACACCGGGGAGCTGTTTTTT

D: .
size: .
J: TRBJ1-4
V: TRBV15
CDR3: CATRWGQNVLINEKLFF
DNA: TGTGCCACCAGATGGGGGCAGAACGTCCTTATTAATGAAAAACTGTTTTTT

D: .
size: .
J: TRBJ2-2
V: TRBV7-9
CDR3: CASSPIRGLKAGELFF
DNA: TGTGCCAGCAGCCCCATACGGGGGCTTAAAGCCGGGGAGCTGTTTTTT

D: .
size: .
J: TRBJ2-3
V: TRBV5-1
CDR3: CASSLAGSTDTQYF
DNA: TGCGCCAGCAGCTTGGCCGGGAGTACAGATACGCAGTATTTT

D: TRBD2
size: .
J: TRBJ2-3
V: TRBV5-1
CDR3: CASSLWGGSTDTQYF
DNA: TGCGCCAGCAGCTTGTGGGGAGGGAGCACAGATACGCAGTATTTT

D: TRBD2
size: .
J: TRBJ2-5
V: TRBV7-3
CDR3: CASSAGLAGGPRETQYF
DNA: TGTGCCAGCAGCGCAGGACTAGCGGGAGGGCCGAGGGAGACCCAGTACTTC

D: .
size: .
J: TRBJ2-3
V: TRBV4-3
CDR3: CASSQQAGTFSTDTQYF
DNA: TGCGCCAGCAGCCAACAGGCGGGCACCTTTTCCACAGATACGCAGTATTTT

D: .
size: .
J: TRBJ1-4
V: TRBV19
CDR3: CASSITGQIGGEKLFF
DNA: TGTGCCAGTAGTATCACAGGACAGATCGGAGGCGAAAAACTGTTTTTT

D: .
size: .
J: TRBJ2-5
V: TRBV7-2
CDR3: CASSFNTETQYF
DNA: TGTGCCAGCAGTTTCAACACGGAGACCCAGTACTTC

D: .
size: .
J: TRBJ2-7
V: TRBV2
CDR3: CASSEEGIEQYF
DNA: TGTGCCAGCAGTGAAGAGGGTATCGAGCAGTACTTC

D: TRBD2
size: .
J: TRBJ2-7
V: TRBV7-2
CDR3: CASSSAGTSSYEQYF
DNA: TGTGCCAGCAGCTCCGCCGGGACTAGCAGCTACGAGCAGTACTTC

D: TRBD1
size: .
J: TRBJ2-4
V: TRBV18
CDR3: CASSPKTGMTKNIQYF
DNA: TGTGCCAGCTCACCAAAGACAGGGATGACCAAAAACATTCAGTACTTC

D: .
size: .
J: TRBJ2-7
V: TRBV29-1
CDR3: CGPRGPIHSYEQYF
DNA: TGCGGCCCTCGAGGGCCCATCCACTCCTACGAGCAGTACTTC

D: TRBD2
size: once
J: TRBJ2-7
V: TRBV4-1
CDR3: CASSPKFPSSGSYEQYF
DNA: TGCGCCAGCAGCCCCAAGTTCCCGTCTAGCGGGAGCTACGAGCAGTACTTC

D: .
size: .
J: TRBJ2-5
V: TRBV4-3
CDR3: CASSHALASGDQETQYF
DNA: TGCGCCAGCAGCCACGCCCTGGCGTCAGGGGACCAAGAGACCCAGTACTTC

D: .
size: .
J: TRBJ1-5
V: TRBV25-1
CDR3: CASSDSSMWNQPQHF
DNA: TGTGCCAGCAGTGATTCATCCATGTGGAATCAGCCCCAGCATTTT

D: .
size: .
J: TRBJ2-2
V: TRBV7-9
CDR3: CASSLPPGAFDTGELFF
DNA: TGTGCCAGCAGCTTACCGCCAGGGGCGTTTGACACCGGGGAGCTGTTTTTT

D: .
size: .
J: TRBJ2-1
V: TRBV2
CDR3: CASSVNGRGDEQFF
DNA: TGTGCCAGCAGTGTGAACGGGAGAGGAGATGAGCAGTTCTTC

D: TRBD1
size: .
J: TRBJ2-5
V: TRBV5-5
CDR3: CASSFGDRDVPYRETQYF
DNA: TGTGCCAGCAGCTTCGGCGACAGGGACGTTCCCTATCGAGAGACCCAGTACTTC

D: .
size: .
J: TRBJ2-3
V: TRBV6-1
CDR3: CASSTGGGADTQYF
DNA: TGTGCCAGCAGTACAGGAGGGGGCGCAGATACGCAGTATTTT

D: TRBD1
size: .
J: TRBJ2-5
V: TRBV5-1
CDR3: CASGRRQGTQETQYF
DNA: TGCGCCAGCGGACGCAGACAGGGGACCCAAGAGACCCAGTACTTC

D: .
size: once
J: TRBJ2-7
V: TRBV29-1
CDR3: CSAAADSYEQYF
DNA: TGCAGCGCGGCGGCCGACTCCTACGAGCAGTACTTC

D: .
size: .
J: TRBJ2-5
V: TRBV7-9
CDR3: CASSSRQQETQYF
DNA: TGTGCCAGCAGCTCTCGACAGCAAGAGACCCAGTACTTC

D: .
size: .
J: TRBJ2-5
V: TRBV5-1
CDR3: CASSTSAGGLETQYF
DNA: TGCGCCAGCAGTACTAGCGCAGGGGGCCTAGAGACCCAGTACTTC

D: .
size: .
J: TRBJ1-1
V: TRBV19
CDR3: CASRRRDPMMNTEAFF
DNA: TGTGCCAGCCGCCGGCGGGACCCCATGATGAACACTGAAGCTTTCTTT

D: .
size: .
J: TRBJ1-5
V: TRBV18
CDR3: CASSPEGGRGNQPQHF
DNA: TGTGCCAGCTCACCAGAGGGGGGCCGCGGCAATCAGCCCCAGCATTTT

D: TRBD1
size: .
J: TRBJ2-7
V: TRBV15
CDR3: CATRPTGTGLHEQYF
DNA: TGTGCCACCAGACCAACCGGGACAGGGCTACACGAGCAGTACTTC

D: .
size: .
J: TRBJ1-5
V: TRBV5-1
CDR3: CASSSQGGQPQHF
DNA: TGCGCCAGCAGCTCACAGGGAGGCCAGCCCCAGCATTTT

D: .
size: .
J: TRBJ2-1
V: TRBV5-1
CDR3: CASSETEGYNEQFF
DNA: TGCGCCAGCAGTGAGACAGAAGGCTATAATGAGCAGTTCTTC

D: .
size: .
J: TRBJ2-5
V: TRBV14
CDR3: CASSLKDRWETQYF
DNA: TGTGCCAGCAGCCTCAAAGATCGTTGGGAGACCCAGTACTTC

D: TRBD2
size: .
J: TRBJ2-1
V: TRBV28
CDR3: CASSLDGRAELNEQFF
DNA: TGTGCCAGCAGTCTGGACGGGAGGGCCGAACTAAATGAGCAGTTCTTC

D: TRBD1
size: once
J: TRBJ2-7
V: TRBV28
CDR3: CASSLAPQTGEQQYF
DNA: TGTGCCAGCAGTTTGGCACCTCAGACAGGGGAACAGCAGTACTTC

D: .
size: .
J: TRBJ1-2
V: TRBV9
CDR3: CASSGNGGDKDYGYTF
DNA: TGTGCCAGCAGCGGAAATGGGGGAGATAAGGACTATGGCTACACCTTC

D: TRBD2
size: .
J: TRBJ2-2
V: TRBV7-8
CDR3: CASSSLAGRTGELFF
DNA: TGTGCCAGCAGCTCCCTAGCGGGACGCACCGGGGAGCTGTTTTTT

D: .
size: .
J: TRBJ2-1
V: TRBV28
CDR3: CASSPGHSYNEQFF
DNA: TGTGCCAGCAGTCCCGGCCACTCCTACAATGAGCAGTTCTTC

D: .
size: .
J: TRBJ2-7
V: TRBV30
CDR3: CAWGTYTTSPYF
DNA: TGTGCCTGGGGTACTTATACTACGAGCCCGTACTTC

D: .
size: .
J: TRBJ2-7
V: TRBV28
CDR3: CASSRPATYEQYF
DNA: TGTGCCAGCAGTCGGCCAGCAACCTACGAGCAGTACTTC

D: .
size: .
J: TRBJ2-3
V: TRBV5-1
CDR3: CASSTGTRTDTQYF
DNA: TGCGCCAGCAGTACGGGAACCCGTACAGATACGCAGTATTTT

D: TRBD2
size: .
J: TRBJ2-3
V: TRBV7-6
CDR3: CASSSLAVTDTQYF
DNA: TGTGCCAGCAGCTCCCTAGCGGTCACAGATACGCAGTATTTT

D: .
size: .
J: TRBJ2-2
V: TRBV7-9
CDR3: CASRPNRVETGELFF
DNA: TGTGCCAGCAGGCCTAACAGGGTTGAGACCGGGGAGCTGTTTTTT

D: TRBD2
size: .
J: TRBJ2-1
V: TRBV27
CDR3: CASTIRLAGGIHNEQFF
DNA: TGTGCCAGCACCATCCGACTAGCGGGAGGTATCCACAATGAGCAGTTCTTC

D: TRBD2
size: .
J: TRBJ2-7
V: TRBV19
CDR3: CASSIGTSGIYEQYF
DNA: TGTGCCAGTAGTATTGGGACTAGCGGGATCTACGAGCAGTACTTC